The 21 T cell receptor beta chains below come from one sample, sequenced in a study of blood T cell repertoires in COVID-19. Data came from immunoSEQ multiplex PCR; TCRdb stores just in-frame clones and leaves some out. The table has about 150,000 clones, 84% seen once. The source material was peripheral blood. These receptors all come from a woman between 50 and 59 years old with acute or convalescent COVID-19.

The rearrangement joins TRBV30 to TRBJ1-3; D remains ambiguous. CDR3 length: 14 residues. The germline V gene has CDR1 GTSNPN and CDR2 SVGIG (reference sequence). The germline V and J ends were trimmed by 8 bases and 0 bases, with 14 bases remaining between them. Written as DNA, the CDR3 is TGTGCCCGAGGGAGCACATTCTCTGGAAACACCATATATTTT. Protein sequence: CARGSTFSGNTIYF.

This chain connects TRBV13 to TRBJ2-5; D is unclear. The CDR3 has 13 residues. V was cut by 1 base and J by 1 base, with 4 bases left in between. The germline V gene encodes CDR1 PRHDT and CDR2 FYEKMQ (reference sequence). This CDR3 reads CASSLESQETQYF. The CDR3 DNA reads TGTGCCAGCAGCTTAGAGAGCCAAGAGACCCAGTACTTC.

The chain recombines TRBV5-1 with TRBJ2-7, with 7 bases that match TRBD1. The CDR3 totals 15 residues. With V trimmed by 3 bases and J by 3 bases, 9 bases remained unmatched. Germline V gene data show CDR1 as SGHRS and CDR2 as YFSETQ. CDR3 protein: CASSSRWGTDYEQYF. In DNA, the CDR3 is TGCGCCAGCAGCTCTCGATGGGGGACAGACTACGAGCAGTACTTC.

The V call is TRBV29-1, the J call TRBJ1-1, with D unclear. Deletions cut 4 bases from V and 11 bases from J, with 20 bases between. Germline CDR1 reads SQVTM; CDR2 reads ANQGSEA. CDR3 length: 13 amino acids. This CDR3 reads CSVGRGGNRGAFF. The CDR3 DNA is TGCAGCGTTGGTAGAGGCGGGAACCGTGGGGCTTTCTTT. Drawing the rest from reference TRBV29-1 and TRBJ1-1, the complete variable domain is SAVISQKPSRDICQRGTSLTIQCQVDSQVTMMFWYRQQPGQSLTLIATANQGSEATYESGFVIDKFPISRPNLTFSTLTVSNMSPEDSSIYLCSVGRGGNRGAFFGQGTRLTVV.

The rearrangement uses TRBV9 and TRBJ1-2; D possibly corresponds to TRBD1 (5 bases). The CDR3 consists of 14 residues. The germline V gene has CDR1 SGDLS and CDR2 YYNGEE. Trimming removed 5 bases at V and 4 bases at J, with 15 bases between. The CDR3 nucleotides read TGTGCCAGCAGAGCACCGGGACTGTCCTATGGCTACACCTTC. Translating gives CASRAPGLSYGYTF.

The V gene is TRBV7-2, the J gene TRBJ1-4; 7 nucleotides line up with TRBD1. The CDR3 covers 17 residues. Germline values: CDR1 SGHTA, CDR2 FQGNSA. The junction had 11 bases not matched to a gene; V was cut back by 5 bases and J by 2 bases. CDR3 bases: TGTGCCAGCAGCCCGAGCTTTCGACAGGGCACTAATGAAAAACTGTTTTTT. Translating gives CASSPSFRQGTNEKLFF.

The chain links TRBV5-1 to TRBJ2-3; 7 bases agree with TRBD1. Germline loops: CDR1 SGHRS, CDR2 YFSETQ. This CDR3 is built from 14 residues. With 2 bases clipped from V and 5 bases from J, the junction kept 5 bases outside the gene matches. The CDR3 loop reads CASSFQGDKDTQYF. DNA for the CDR3: TGCGCCAGCAGCTTCCAGGGGGACAAAGATACGCAGTATTTT.

The chain recombines TRBV28 with TRBJ1-6; D is unclear. V was clipped by 4 bases and J by 0 bases, with 13 bases between them. The CDR3 sequence is 17 residues long. From germline, CDR1 is MDHEN and CDR2 SYDVKM. The CDR3 reads CASSSNLGSSYNSPLHF. Here the CDR3 DNA reads TGTGCCAGCAGTTCAAACCTAGGGAGCTCCTATAATTCACCCCTCCACTTT. The entire variable domain, with the rest obtained from reference TRBV28 and TRBJ1-6, is as follows: DVKVTQSSRYLVKRTGEKVFLECVQDMDHENMFWYRQDPGLGLRLIYFSYDVKMKEKGDIPEGYSVSREKKERFSLILESASTNQTSMYLCASSSNLGSSYNSPLHFGNGTRLTVT.

This CDR3 is CASSDGGKSEQFF. For the CDR3, the DNA is TGTGCCAGCAGTGACGGCGGGAAGAGCGAGCAGTTCTTC. The chain joins TRBV6-4 to TRBJ2-1, with a tentative D call TRBD2 (6 bases). Germline lookup yields CDR1 MRHNA and CDR2 SNTAGT. The V and J ends lost 2 bases and 10 bases respectively, with 12 bases between them. CDR3 length: 13 amino acids.

This clone was observed once. The CDR3 sequence is CAVWGAGFNEQFF. The CDR3 bases are TGTGCCGTGTGGGGCGCCGGGTTTAATGAGCAGTTCTTC. V gene TRBV15 combines with J gene TRBJ2-1; maybe TRBD1 (5 bases). The V end was cut by 11 bases, the J end by 7 bases, with 18 bases between. The germline CDR1 and CDR2 sequences are LNHNV and YYDKDF (reference sequence). The CDR3 contains 13 residues.

The rearrangement joins TRBV5-1 to TRBJ2-1, with 7 bases fitting TRBD2. CDR1 is SGHRS and CDR2 is YFSETQ in the germline V gene. The CDR3 contains 12 residues. J gave up 7 bases and V 7 bases, and 5 bases lay outside the gene matches. CDR3 coding DNA: TGCGCCAGCGGGGACGGGGGGAATGAGCAGTTCTTC. Translated: CASGDGGNEQFF.

This clone was seen a few times. The rearrangement links TRBV7-2 to TRBJ1-3, with a possible D match to TRBD1 (5 bases). This CDR3 is built from 16 residues. The V end lost 1 base, the J end lost 0 bases, and 10 bases lay between the germline ends. Germline assignment: CDR1 SGHTA and CDR2 FQGNSA. CDR3 nucleotides: TGTGCCAGCAGCTTAGAGGGGTTCAGCTCTGGAAACACCATATATTTT. Its translation is CASSLEGFSSGNTIYF.

This rearrangement joins TRBV11-2 to TRBJ1-1; D call uncertain. Germline-derived CDR1 and CDR2 are SGHAT and FQNNGV. V lost 0 bases to trimming and J lost 4 bases, with 15 bases between them. The CDR3 covers 16 residues. CDR3 sequence (DNA): TGTGCCAGCAGCTTAGAGTTTGGAAAGAGAGGCACTGAAGCTTTCTTT. Its translation is CASSLEFGKRGTEAFF.

This rearrangement joins TRBV7-2 to TRBJ2-4; TRBD1 agrees at 9 bases. J was trimmed by 2 bases and V by 6 bases; bases with no gene match: 5. Germline CDR1 and CDR2: SGHTA and FQGNSA. This CDR3 is built from 15 residues. Here the CDR3 reads CASSTGGATKNIQYF. Written as DNA, the CDR3 is TGTGCCAGCAGTACAGGGGGCGCGACCAAAAACATTCAGTACTTC.

The chain joins TRBV18 to TRBJ2-5; 8 nucleotides line up with TRBD1. Germline trimming cut 9 bases from V and 3 bases from J; bases unmatched to any gene: 6. Germline CDR1 is KGHSH and CDR2 is LQKENI. This CDR3 region has 13 residues. CDR3 region: CASDGQGEETQYF. CDR3 DNA: TGTGCCAGTGACGGACAGGGAGAAGAGACCCAGTACTTC.

The count of this clone is one. The chain is built from TRBV19 and TRBJ1-5; no clear D. The CDR3 covers 16 residues. The V end lost 1 base, the J end lost 2 bases, and 12 bases lay between the germline ends. Germline V gene lookup returns CDR1 LNHDA and CDR2 SQIVND (reference sequence). CDR3 in amino acids: CASSIGWIQGNQPQHF. CDR3 coding DNA: TGTGCCAGTAGTATAGGGTGGATCCAGGGCAATCAGCCCCAGCATTTT.

CDR3 in amino acids: CASSGLAGGYEQYF. For the CDR3, the DNA is TGTGCCAGCAGTGGGTTAGCGGGAGGGTACGAGCAGTACTTC. The V and J genes are TRBV28 and TRBJ2-7, with 11 nucleotides matching TRBD2. The length of the CDR3 is 14 residues. Germline-derived CDR1 and CDR2 are MDHEN and SYDVKM. The V and J ends lost 5 bases and 4 bases, in that order; junction bases with no gene match: 4.

The sample holds one count of this clone. This sequence joins TRBV3-1 (or the pseudogene TRBV3-2) and TRBJ2-7; D gene ambiguous. The CDR3 contains 12 residues. From germline, CDR1 is LGHDT and CDR2 YNNKEL (reference sequence). Trimming pared 1 base from V and 7 bases from J, leaving 8 bases between. This CDR3 reads CASSQGSREQYF. The CDR3 DNA follows: TGTGCCAGCAGCCAAGGATCGAGAGAGCAGTACTTC.

CDR3 in amino acids: CASSLDRRGDTGELFF. In DNA form, the CDR3 reads TGTGCCAGCAGTTTGGATCGGCGGGGAGACACCGGGGAGCTGTTTTTT. The genes are TRBV28 and TRBJ2-2; maybe TRBD2 (6 bases). Trimming cost V 3 bases and J 3 bases, with 14 bases left between them. Germline V gives CDR1 MDHEN, CDR2 SYDVKM. This CDR3 comprises 16 residues.

This sequence joins TRBV5-4 and TRBJ2-3; 10 bases align to TRBD2. This CDR3 contains 16 residues. CDR1 SGHNT and CDR2 YYREEE come from the germline V gene (reference sequence). Trimming at V came to 0 bases and at J to 6 bases, leaving 7 bases not matched to a gene. In DNA, the CDR3 is TGTGCCAGCAGCTTGGAACTAGCGGGAAACCTGGATACGCAGTATTTT. It specifies CASSLELAGNLDTQYF. Looking up the rest from reference TRBV5-4 and TRBJ2-3 gives the full variable domain: ETGVTQSPTHLIKTRGQQVTLRCSSQSGHNTVSWYQQALGQGPQFIFQYYREEENGRGNFPPRFSGLQFPNYSSELNVNALELDDSALYLCASSLELAGNLDTQYFGPGTRLTVL.

The chain employs TRBV19 and TRBJ2-1, with TRBD2 identical over 9 bases. The CDR3 totals 17 residues. Trimming at V came to 4 bases and at J to 1 base, leaving 8 bases not matched to a gene. Germline V CDR1 and CDR2: LNHDA, SQIVND (reference sequence). CDR3 nucleotides: TGTGCCAGTAGTACACCTTCAGCGGGGGGTTCCTACAATGAGCAGTTCTTC. Translation: CASSTPSAGGSYNEQFF.